The present entry profiles one T cell receptor (beta chain) with its context. Clones were read by immunoSEQ multiplex PCR, and TCRdb kept only the in-frame ones, dropping some. The table shows about 220,000 clones, with roughly 84% occurring only once. This entry belongs to a study of blood T cell repertoires in COVID-19. This CDR3 comprises 13 residues. Between the trimmed V and J ends, which lost 1 base and 5 bases, there was a span of 8 bases. Germline V CDR1 and CDR2: LGHDT, YNNKEL (reference sequence). The chain carries TRBV3-1 (or the pseudogene TRBV3-2) and TRBJ1-2; D ambiguous. This sequence was found in a woman between 35 and 50 years old who had recovered from COVID-19. The sample taken for sequencing was PBMCs or T cells enriched from blood (not recorded which). CDR3 loop: CASSQAQLYGYTF. Written as DNA, the CDR3 is TGTGCCAGCAGCCAAGCCCAGTTATATGGCTACACCTTC.